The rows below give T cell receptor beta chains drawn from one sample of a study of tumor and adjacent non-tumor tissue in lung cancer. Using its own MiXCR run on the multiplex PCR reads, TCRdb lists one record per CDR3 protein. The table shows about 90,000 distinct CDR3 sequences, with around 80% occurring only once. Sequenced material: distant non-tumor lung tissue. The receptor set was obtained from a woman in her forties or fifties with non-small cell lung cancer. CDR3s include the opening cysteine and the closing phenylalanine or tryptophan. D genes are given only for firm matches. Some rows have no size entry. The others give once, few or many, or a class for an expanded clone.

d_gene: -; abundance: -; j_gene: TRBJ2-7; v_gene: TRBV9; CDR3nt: TGTACCAGCAGCGTCGGGGGCGAGGGCTACGAGCAGTACTTC; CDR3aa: CTSSVGGEGYEQYF
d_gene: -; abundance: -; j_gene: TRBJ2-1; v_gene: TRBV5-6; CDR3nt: TGTGTCAGCAGCATGGTGCAGGGTGTAAATGAGCAGTTCTTC; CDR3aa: CVSSMVQGVNEQFF
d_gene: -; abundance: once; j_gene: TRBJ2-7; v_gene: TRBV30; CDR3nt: TGTGCCTGGAACACTGGCGGGGTGTTCCACGAGCAGTACTTC; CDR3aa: CAWNTGGVFHEQYF
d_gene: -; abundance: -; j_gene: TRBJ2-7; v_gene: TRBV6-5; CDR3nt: TGTGCCAGCAGTTACAAGGCGGGCTCCTACGAGCAGTACTTC; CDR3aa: CASSYKAGSYEQYF
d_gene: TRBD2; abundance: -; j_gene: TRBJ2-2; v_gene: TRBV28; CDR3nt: TGTGCCAGTACCCCTCGAGGACTAGCGGGCACCGGGGAGCTGTTTTTT; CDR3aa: CASTPRGLAGTGELFF
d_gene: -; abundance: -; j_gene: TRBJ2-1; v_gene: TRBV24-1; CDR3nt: TGTACCACCAGTCCGAATGGACAGGACTACAATGAGCATTTCTTC; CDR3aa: CTTSPNGQDYNEHFF
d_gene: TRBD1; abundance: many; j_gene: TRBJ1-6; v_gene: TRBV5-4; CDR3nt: TGTGCCAGCAGCGAACCGGGACAGTTTAATTCACCCCTCCACTTT; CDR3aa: CASSEPGQFNSPLHF
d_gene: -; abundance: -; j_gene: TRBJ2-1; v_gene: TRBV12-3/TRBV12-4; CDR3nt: TGTGCCAGCGGTTTCCAACCGACGGGGCCCCAGTCAAATGAGCAGTTCTTC; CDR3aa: CASGFQPTGPQSNEQFF
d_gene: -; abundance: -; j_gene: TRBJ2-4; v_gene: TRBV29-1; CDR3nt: TGCAGCGTCCAAACCCCGGTCGTCAAAAACATTCAGTATTTC; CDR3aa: CSVQTPVVKNIQYF
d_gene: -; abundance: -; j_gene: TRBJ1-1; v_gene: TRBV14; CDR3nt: TGTGACAGCAGACCTGAGGGGTTCAATGAAGCTTTCTTT; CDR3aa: CDSRPEGFNEAFF
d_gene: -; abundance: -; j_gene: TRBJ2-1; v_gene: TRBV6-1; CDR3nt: TGTGCCAGCAATGAGCCCCAGACAGGAGGGCAGTTCTTC; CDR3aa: CASNEPQTGGQFF
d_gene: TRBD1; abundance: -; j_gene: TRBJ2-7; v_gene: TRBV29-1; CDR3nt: TGCAGCGCCACAGGGGGAGAGCAGTACTTC; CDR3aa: CSATGGEQYF
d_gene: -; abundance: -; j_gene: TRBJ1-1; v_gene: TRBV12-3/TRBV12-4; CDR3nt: TGTGCCAGCACCCAGGGCAGTCGCACTGAAGCTTTCTTT; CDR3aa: CASTQGSRTEAFF
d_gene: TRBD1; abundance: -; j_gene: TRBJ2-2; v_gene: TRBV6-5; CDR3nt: TGTGTCAACAGCCTTCATCCCCCGGGACAGGGGAGAAGGACCGGGGAGCTGTTTTTT; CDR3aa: CVNSLHPPGQGRRTGELFF
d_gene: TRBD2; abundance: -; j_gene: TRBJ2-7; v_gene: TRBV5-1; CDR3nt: TGCGCCAGCCGCCAGGTTGGACTGGGGGTTCGGGACTACGAACAGTACTTC; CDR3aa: CASRQVGLGVRDYEQYF
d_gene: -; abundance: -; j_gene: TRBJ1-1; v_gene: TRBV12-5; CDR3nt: TGTGCTAGTCGTTTGGAACGGGGGGGCGCGTCCACTGAAGCTTTCTTT; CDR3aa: CASRLERGGASTEAFF
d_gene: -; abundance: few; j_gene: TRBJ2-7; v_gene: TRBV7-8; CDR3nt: TGTGCCAGCAGGCCAGCCCACGGTTACGGGCAGTACTTC; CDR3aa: CASRPAHGYGQYF
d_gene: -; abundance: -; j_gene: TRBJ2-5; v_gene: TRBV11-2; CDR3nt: TGTGTCAGCAGCTTAGTTCAAGAGTCCCAGTACTTC; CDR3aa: CVSSLVQESQYF
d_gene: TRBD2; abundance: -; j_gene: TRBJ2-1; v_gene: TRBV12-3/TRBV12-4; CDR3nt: TGTGTCAGCAGTGCCGTGACTAGCGGTTACAATGAGCAGTTCTTC; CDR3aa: CVSSAVTSGYNEQFF
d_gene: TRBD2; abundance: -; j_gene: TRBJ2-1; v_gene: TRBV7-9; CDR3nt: TGTGCCAGCTGCCCAAGGCGGACTAGCGGCCTTTACAATGAGCAGCTCTTC; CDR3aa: CASCPRRTSGLYNEQLF
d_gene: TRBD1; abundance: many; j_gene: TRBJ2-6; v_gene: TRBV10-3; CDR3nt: TGTGCCATAAGGGGACAGGGGACCGGGGCCAACGTCCTGACTTTC; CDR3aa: CAIRGQGTGANVLTF
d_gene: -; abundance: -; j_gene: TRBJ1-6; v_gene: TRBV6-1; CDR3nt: TGTACCAGCTCGCGACTGAGTGATTCACCCCTCCACTTC; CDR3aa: CTSSRLSDSPLHF
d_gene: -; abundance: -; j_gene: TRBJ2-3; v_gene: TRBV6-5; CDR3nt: TGTGTCAGCAGCTCGAGAGTTTCGGATACGCAGTATTTT; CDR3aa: CVSSSRVSDTQYF
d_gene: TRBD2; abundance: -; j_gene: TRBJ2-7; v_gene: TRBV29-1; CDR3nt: TGCGGCTTAATCAGCGGGAGGGCAATCCACGAACAGTACTTC; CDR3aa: CGLISGRAIHEQYF
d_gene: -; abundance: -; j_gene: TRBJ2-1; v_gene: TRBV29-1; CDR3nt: TGCAGCGCCACGAAGCGAGAGGGAGGTGAGCAGCTCTTC; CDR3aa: CSATKREGGEQLF
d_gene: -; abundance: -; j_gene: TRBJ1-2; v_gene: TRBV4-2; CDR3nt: TGTGCCAGCAACCAAGAAATGGTCAGGGGTGATCTGAACTATGGCTACACCTTC; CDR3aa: CASNQEMVRGDLNYGYTF
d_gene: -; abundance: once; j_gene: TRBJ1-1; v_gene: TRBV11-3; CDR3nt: TGTTCCAGCAGCCAACCGGATGTCGGGAACACTGAAGCTTTCTTT; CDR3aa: CSSSQPDVGNTEAFF
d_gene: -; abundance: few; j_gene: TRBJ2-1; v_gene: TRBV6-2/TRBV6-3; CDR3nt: TGTTCCAGTAGTTTAGCCCCTTATAATGAGCAGTTCTTC; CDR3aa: CSSSLAPYNEQFF
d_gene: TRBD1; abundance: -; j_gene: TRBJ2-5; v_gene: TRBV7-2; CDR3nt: TGTGCCAGCGGCTTTTATGGGACAGGCGAGGCCCAGTACTTC; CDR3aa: CASGFYGTGEAQYF
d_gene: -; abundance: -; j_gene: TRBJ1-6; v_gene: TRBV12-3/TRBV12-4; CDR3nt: TGTGTTAGCAGTTTAGTTGGTGGGCGGCTAAATTCACCCCTCCACTTT; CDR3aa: CVSSLVGGRLNSPLHF
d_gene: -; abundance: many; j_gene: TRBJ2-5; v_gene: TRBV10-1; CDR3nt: TGCGCCAGCAGTGAGGGTCAGGCTCAAGAGACCCAGTACTTC; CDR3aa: CASSEGQAQETQYF
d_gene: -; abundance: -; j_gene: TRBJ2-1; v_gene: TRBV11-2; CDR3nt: TGTACCAGCAGCCAGACCTGGGGGCCAGGGCAGTTCTTC; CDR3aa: CTSSQTWGPGQFF
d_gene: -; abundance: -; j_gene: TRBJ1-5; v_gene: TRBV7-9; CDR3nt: TGTGCCAGCAGCGTTCAGGGTCGAAATCAGCCCCAACATTTT; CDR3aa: CASSVQGRNQPQHF
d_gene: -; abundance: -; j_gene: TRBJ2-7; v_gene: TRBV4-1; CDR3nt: TGTGCCAGCAGCCCAGTAGGCTACGAGCAGTACTTC; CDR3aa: CASSPVGYEQYF
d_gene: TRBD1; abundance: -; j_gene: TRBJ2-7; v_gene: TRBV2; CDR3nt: TGTGCCAGCAATGAAAAAGGGACAGGGCCCTGGAAGCAGTACTTC; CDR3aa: CASNEKGTGPWKQYF
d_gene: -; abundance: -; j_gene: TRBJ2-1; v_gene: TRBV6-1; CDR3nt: TGTGTCAGCACCCTCCCAGGTGCGAATGAGCAGTTCTTC; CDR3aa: CVSTLPGANEQFF
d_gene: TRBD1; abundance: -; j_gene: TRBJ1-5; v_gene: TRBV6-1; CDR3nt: TGTACCAGCGGAGGGACAGGGGGCATTCAGCCCCAGCATTTT; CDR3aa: CTSGGTGGIQPQHF
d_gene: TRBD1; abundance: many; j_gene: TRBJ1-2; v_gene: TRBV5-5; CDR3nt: TGTGCCAGCAGTTTTGACAGGGATGGCTACACCTTC; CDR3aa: CASSFDRDGYTF
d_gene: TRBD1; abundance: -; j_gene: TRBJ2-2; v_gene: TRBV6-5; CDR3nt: TGTGCCAGCAGCCGATTTACCGGGACAGGGACCGGGGAGCTGCTTTTT; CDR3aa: CASSRFTGTGTGELLF
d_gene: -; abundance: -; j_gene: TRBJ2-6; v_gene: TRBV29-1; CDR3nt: TGTAGCGTTGTCCCCGTTGTCGACATCGGGGACTCTGGGGCCAACGTCCTGGCTTTC; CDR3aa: CSVVPVVDIGDSGANVLAF
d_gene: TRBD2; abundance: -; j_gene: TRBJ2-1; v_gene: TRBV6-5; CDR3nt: TGTGCCAGCAGCCCTCCGACTAGCGGGAACTCCCATGAGCAGTTCTTC; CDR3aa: CASSPPTSGNSHEQFF
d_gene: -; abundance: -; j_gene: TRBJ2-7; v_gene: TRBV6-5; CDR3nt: TGTGCCAGCAGTCAATCAGGGGTATACAAGCAGTACTTC; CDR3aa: CASSQSGVYKQYF
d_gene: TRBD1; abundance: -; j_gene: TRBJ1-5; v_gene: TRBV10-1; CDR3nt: TGCGCCAGCACTGCGTGGACAGGGAGGTTATCAGCCCAGCATTTT; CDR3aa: CASTAWTGRLSAQHF